These 10 T cell receptor beta chains came from one sample sequenced in a study of tumor and adjacent non-tumor tissue in lung cancer. The template was RNA from unsorted bulk tissue. The library came from three nested PCR rounds adapted from ARM-PCR protocols. TCRdb called the multiplex PCR reads again in MiXCR, with one record for every CDR3 protein. The sample contains 90,000 to 110,000 distinct CDR3 sequences, 60% to 80% of which appear only once. Input material: lung tumor tissue. These receptors were collected from a woman aged 60-75 years with non-small cell lung cancer.

A note on this clonotype: An end of the junction differs from the germline gene, which may be a read error. The V gene is TRBV29-1, the J gene TRBJ1-5; D may be TRBD1 (5 bases). Germline CDR1 is SQVTM and CDR2 is ANQGSEA. This CDR3 is 15 amino acids long. The CDR3 DNA reads as TGCAGCATTGCTAAGAACTCAGGGCCTAATCAGTCCCAGCATTTT. It codes for CSIAKNSGPNQSQHF.

Comment on this clonotype: Since a much larger clone is just one base distant, this may be a read error. The chain employs TRBV4-3 and TRBJ2-1; 8 bases agree with TRBD2. CDR1 is LGHNA, CDR2 YSLEER, per germline. CDR3 length: 16 amino acids. The CDR3 DNA is TGCGCCAGCAGCCAAGCCTTGGGACTAGTCATCAATGAGGAGTTCTTC. This codes for CASSQALGLVINEEFF.

On this clonotype: A much larger clonotype is one base distant, so this may be a read error. This chain connects TRBV12-3 or TRBV12-4 to TRBJ2-7; D ambiguous. The CDR3 sequence is 11 residues long. Between the trimmed V and J ends, which lost 5 bases and 10 bases, there was a span of 12 bases. DNA of the CDR3: TGTGCCAGCAGTGTTACTCGAGATCAGTACTTC. Translation gives CASSVTRDQYF.

As to this clonotype: Because the CDR3 is missing its conserved closing phenylalanine or tryptophan, this is likely a read error. The DNA is omitted, as the CDR3 cannot be located on it reliably, and the CDR3 follows TCRdb's listing. V usage is TRBV12-5 and J usage is TRBJ1-1; the D call of TRBD1 is as the table states it, not checked on the DNA. Germline V gene sequence: CDR1 LGHNT, CDR2 FRNRAP. The CDR3 numbers 15 amino acids, ends counted. CDR3 loop: CASATGINGVTETFL.

This clonotype was observed once. The J gene is TRBJ1-5, the V gene TRBV20-1; D remains unclear. Germline V gene data show CDR1 as DFQATT and CDR2 as SNEGSKA (reference sequence). V lost 7 bases to trimming and J lost 2 bases, with 15 bases between them. The CDR3 consists of 14 residues. This CDR3 is CSVSQEVGNQPQHF. CDR3 nucleotides: TGCAGTGTGTCCCAAGAGGTGGGCAATCAGCCCCAGCATTTT.

As concerns this clonotype: This is likely a read error, given that the CDR3 carries no conserved phenylalanine or tryptophan at its end. The chain couples TRBV28 to TRBJ1-3, with D possibly TRBD1 on 5 matching bases. This CDR3 has 13 residues. In germline, CDR1 is MDHEN, CDR2 SYDVKM. The CDR3 region has the DNA TGTGCCAGCACCGCGGGGAGGGGAATCACCATATATGTT. Translation: CASTAGRGITIYV.

On this clonotype itself: A junction end diverges from the germline sequence, so it may reflect a read error. The genes are TRBV4-3 and TRBJ2-3; TRBD1 might be the D (5 bases). Germline V lookup: CDR1 LGHNA, CDR2 YSLEER. The CDR3 length is 16 residues. Written as DNA, the CDR3 is TGCGCCAGCAGGCAAGGCGGATGGGGCCTCACAGATACGCAGTATTTT. This codes for CASRQGGWGLTDTQYF.

The chain uses TRBV6-1 and TRBJ1-5, with a weak D call TRBD1 (5 bases). Trimming shortened V by 6 bases and J by 3 bases, and 18 bases separated the two germline ends. Germline V gene data show CDR1 as MNHNS and CDR2 as SASEGT. The CDR3 covers 16 residues. The CDR3 reads CASRRSGRGTNQPQHF. The CDR3 DNA reads TGTGCCAGCAGGAGATCGGGACGGGGGACCAATCAGCCCCAGCATTTT.

V and J are TRBV7-8 and TRBJ2-7; D not resolved. CDR1 and CDR2 (germline): SGHVS, FQNEAQ. The CDR3 covers 14 residues. The V end lost 0 bases, the J end lost 2 bases, and 8 bases lay between the germline ends. In DNA form, the CDR3 reads TGTGCCAGCAGCTTAGCGACAATTACCTACGAGCAGTACTTC. Its translation: CASSLATITYEQYF.

This chain links TRBV29-1 with TRBJ2-7; D is perhaps TRBD2 (6 bases). This CDR3 comprises 15 residues. Germline CDR1 reads SQVTM; CDR2 reads ANQGSEA. Trimming took off 2 bases at V and 1 base at J, with 15 bases between the two ends. The DNA of the CDR3 is TGCAGCGTTGAAAACCGAGAGGGGACTTCCTACGAGCAGTACTTC. It encodes CSVENREGTSYEQYF.